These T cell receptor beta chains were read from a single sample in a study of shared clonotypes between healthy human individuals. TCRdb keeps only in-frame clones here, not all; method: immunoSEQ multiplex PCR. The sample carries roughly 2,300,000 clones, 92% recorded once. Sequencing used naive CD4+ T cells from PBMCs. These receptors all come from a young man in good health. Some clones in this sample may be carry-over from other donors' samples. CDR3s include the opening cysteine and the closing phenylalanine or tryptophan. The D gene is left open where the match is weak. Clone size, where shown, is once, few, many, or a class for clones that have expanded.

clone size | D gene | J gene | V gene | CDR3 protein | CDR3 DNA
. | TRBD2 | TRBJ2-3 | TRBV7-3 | CASSLRVPSGRGTDTQYF | TGTGCCAGCAGCTTACGGGTACCTAGCGGACGTGGCACAGATACGCAGTATTTT
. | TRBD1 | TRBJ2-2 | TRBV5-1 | CASSSTGQGFGVTGELFF | TGCGCCAGCAGCTCGACGGGACAGGGGTTCGGAGTAACCGGGGAGCTGTTTTTT
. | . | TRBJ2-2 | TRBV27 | CASSQQGNTGELFF | TGTGCCAGCAGTCAACAGGGGAACACCGGGGAGCTGTTTTTT
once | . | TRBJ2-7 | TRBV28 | CASSLGRLYEQYF | TGTGCCAGCAGCTTGGGACGGCTCTACGAGCAGTACTTC
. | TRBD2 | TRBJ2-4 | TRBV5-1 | CASSFSGSGGNIQYF | TGCGCCAGCAGCTTCAGCGGGAGCGGAGGAAACATTCAGTACTTC
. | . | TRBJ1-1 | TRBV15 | CATVRGQANTEAFF | TGTGCCACCGTTCGGGGGCAGGCGAACACTGAAGCTTTCTTT
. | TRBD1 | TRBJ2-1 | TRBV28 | CASLTGTGYNEQFF | TGTGCCAGTTTAACCGGGACAGGGTACAATGAGCAGTTCTTC
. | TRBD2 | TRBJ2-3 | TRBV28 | CATSGGLADTDTQYF | TGTGCCACCTCGGGGGGACTAGCGGACACAGATACGCAGTATTTT
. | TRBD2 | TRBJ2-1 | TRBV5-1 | CASSFGERGEQFF | TGCGCCAGCAGCTTCGGAGAGCGGGGTGAGCAGTTCTTC
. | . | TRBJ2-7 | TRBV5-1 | CASSSKLSYEQYF | TGCGCCAGCAGCTCGAAACTTTCCTACGAGCAGTACTTC
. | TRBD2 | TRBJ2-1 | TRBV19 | CASQTGGGRVLYNEQFF | TGTGCCAGTCAAACCGGGGGCGGGAGGGTACTCTACAATGAGCAGTTCTTC
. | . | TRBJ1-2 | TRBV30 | CAWSRLPSPNYGYTF | TGTGCCTGGAGTAGATTGCCCTCCCCAAACTATGGCTACACCTTC
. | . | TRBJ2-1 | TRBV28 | CASSPLFGQGNNEQFF | TGTGCCAGCAGCCCCCTTTTCGGGCAGGGGAACAATGAGCAGTTCTTC
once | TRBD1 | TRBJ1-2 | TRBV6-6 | CASSYGTGPLVYGYTF | TGTGCCAGCAGTTACGGGACAGGGCCCCTGGTCTATGGCTACACCTTC